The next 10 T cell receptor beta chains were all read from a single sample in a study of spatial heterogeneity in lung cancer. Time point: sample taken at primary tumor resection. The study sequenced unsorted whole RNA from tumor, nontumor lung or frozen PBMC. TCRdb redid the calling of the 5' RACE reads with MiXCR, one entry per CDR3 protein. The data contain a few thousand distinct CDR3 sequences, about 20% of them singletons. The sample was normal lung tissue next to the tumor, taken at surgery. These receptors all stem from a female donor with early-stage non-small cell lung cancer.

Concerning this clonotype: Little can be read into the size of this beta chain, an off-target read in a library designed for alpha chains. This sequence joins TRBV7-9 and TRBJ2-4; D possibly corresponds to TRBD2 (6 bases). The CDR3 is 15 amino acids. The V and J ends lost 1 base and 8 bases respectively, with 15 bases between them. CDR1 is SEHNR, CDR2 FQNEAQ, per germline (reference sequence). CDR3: CASSLGTAGKDIQYF. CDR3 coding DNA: TGTGCCAGCAGCTTAGGAACGGCGGGAAAAGACATTCAGTACTTC. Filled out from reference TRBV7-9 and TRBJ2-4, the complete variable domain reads DTGVSQNPRHKITKRGQNVTFRCDPISEHNRLYWYRQTLGQGPEFLTYFQNEAQLEKSRLLSDRFSAERPKGSFSTLEIQRTEQGDSAMYLCASSLGTAGKDIQYFGAGTRLSVL.

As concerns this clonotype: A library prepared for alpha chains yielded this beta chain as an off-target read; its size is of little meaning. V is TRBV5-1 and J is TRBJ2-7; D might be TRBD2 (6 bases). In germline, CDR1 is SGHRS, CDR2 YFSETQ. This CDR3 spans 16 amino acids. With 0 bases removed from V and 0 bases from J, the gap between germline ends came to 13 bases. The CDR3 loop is CASSLVGTGLSYEQYF. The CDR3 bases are TGCGCCAGCAGCTTGGTGGGGACGGGACTCTCCTACGAGCAGTACTTC.

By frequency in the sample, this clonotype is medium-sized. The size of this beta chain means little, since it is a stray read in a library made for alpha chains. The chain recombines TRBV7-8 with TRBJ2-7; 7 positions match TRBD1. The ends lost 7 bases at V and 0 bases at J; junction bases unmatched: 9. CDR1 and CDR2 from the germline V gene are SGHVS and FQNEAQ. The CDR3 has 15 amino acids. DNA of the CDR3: TGTGCCAGCAAGGCGAACAGGGGACCCTCCTACGAGCAGTACTTC. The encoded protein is CASKANRGPSYEQYF.

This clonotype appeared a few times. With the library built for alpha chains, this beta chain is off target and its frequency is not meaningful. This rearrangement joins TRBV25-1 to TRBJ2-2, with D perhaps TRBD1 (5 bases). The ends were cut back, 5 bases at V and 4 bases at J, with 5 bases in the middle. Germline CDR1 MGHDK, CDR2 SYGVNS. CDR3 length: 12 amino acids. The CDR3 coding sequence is TGTGCCAGCAGTACAGGCACCGGGGAGCTGTTTTTT. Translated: CASSTGTGELFF.

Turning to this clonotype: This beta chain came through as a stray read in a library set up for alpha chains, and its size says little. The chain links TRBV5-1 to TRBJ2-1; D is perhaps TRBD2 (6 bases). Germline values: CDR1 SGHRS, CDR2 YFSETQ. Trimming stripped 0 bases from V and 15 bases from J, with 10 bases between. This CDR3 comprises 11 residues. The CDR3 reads CASSLGSSAFF. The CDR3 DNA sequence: TGCGCCAGCAGCTTGGGGTCTAGCGCGTTCTTC.

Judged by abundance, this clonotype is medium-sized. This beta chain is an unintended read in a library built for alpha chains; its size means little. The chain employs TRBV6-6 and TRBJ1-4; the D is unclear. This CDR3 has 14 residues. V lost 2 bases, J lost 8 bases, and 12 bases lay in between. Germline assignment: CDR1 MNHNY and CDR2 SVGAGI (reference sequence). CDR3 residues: CASSYDGSKEKLFF. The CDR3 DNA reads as TGTGCCAGCAGTTACGATGGTTCGAAAGAAAAACTGTTTTTT.

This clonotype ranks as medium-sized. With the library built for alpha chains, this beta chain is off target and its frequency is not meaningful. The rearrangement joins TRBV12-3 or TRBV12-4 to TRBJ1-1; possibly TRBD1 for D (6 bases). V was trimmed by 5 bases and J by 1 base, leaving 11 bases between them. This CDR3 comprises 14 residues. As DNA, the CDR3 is TGTGCCAGCAGTATACAGGGTCCGAACACTGAAGCTTTCTTT. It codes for CASSIQGPNTEAFF.

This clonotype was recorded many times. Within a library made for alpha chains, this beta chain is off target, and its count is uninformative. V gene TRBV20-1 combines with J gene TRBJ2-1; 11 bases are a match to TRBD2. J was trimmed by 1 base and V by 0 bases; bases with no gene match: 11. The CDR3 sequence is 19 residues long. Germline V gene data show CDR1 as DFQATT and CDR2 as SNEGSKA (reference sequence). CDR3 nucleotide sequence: TGCAGTGCTAGAGATTCGGCAGGTAGCGGGGGGGGATCCTACAATGAGCAGTTCTTC. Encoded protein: CSARDSAGSGGGSYNEQFF.

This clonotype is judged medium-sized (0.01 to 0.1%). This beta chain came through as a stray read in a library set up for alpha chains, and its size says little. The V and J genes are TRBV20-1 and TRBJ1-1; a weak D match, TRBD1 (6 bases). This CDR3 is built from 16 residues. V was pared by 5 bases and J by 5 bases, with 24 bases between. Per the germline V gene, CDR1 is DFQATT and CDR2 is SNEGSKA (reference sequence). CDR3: CSAPPGGRGGWTEAFF. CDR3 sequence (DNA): TGCAGTGCTCCGCCCGGGGGCCGGGGGGGGTGGACTGAAGCTTTCTTT.

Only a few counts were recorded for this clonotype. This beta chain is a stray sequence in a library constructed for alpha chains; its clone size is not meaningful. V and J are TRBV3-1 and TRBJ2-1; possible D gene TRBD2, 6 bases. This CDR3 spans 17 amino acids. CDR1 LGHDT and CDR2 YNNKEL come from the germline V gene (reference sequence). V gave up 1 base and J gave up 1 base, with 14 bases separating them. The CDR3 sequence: CASSQVGGEKSYNEQFF. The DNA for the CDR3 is TGTGCCAGCAGCCAAGTTGGCGGGGAGAAGTCCTACAATGAGCAGTTCTTC.